Below, 26 T cell receptor beta chains from the same sample are listed, as sequenced in a study of blood T cells in healthy people across ages. Together with a sample-barcoded 5' primer, a J-beta primer mix was included in a second PCR lasting about 6 to 11 cycles. TCRdb recomputed calls from the 5' RACE reads with MiXCR, one row per CDR3 protein. Here the sample spans around 800,000 distinct CDR3 sequences, about half being singletons. The sample consisted of blood. All receptors come from an older man in good health.

This clonotype turned up a few times. The genes are TRBV7-9 and TRBJ2-7; a weak D match, TRBD1 (5 bases). CDR3 size: 14 residues. V lost 2 bases and J 5 bases, leaving 13 bases between the germline ends. Germline V CDR1 and CDR2: SEHNR, FQNEAQ (reference sequence). The CDR3 is CASSLQGGRDEQYF. In nucleotides, the CDR3 is TGTGCCAGCAGCTTACAGGGTGGCCGAGACGAGCAGTACTTC. Drawing the rest from reference TRBV7-9 and TRBJ2-7, the complete variable domain is DTGVSQNPRHKITKRGQNVTFRCDPISEHNRLYWYRQTLGQGPEFLTYFQNEAQLEKSRLLSDRFSAERPKGSFSTLEIQRTEQGDSAMYLCASSLQGGRDEQYFGPGTRLTVT.

The table lists this clonotype with a few counts. This rearrangement joins TRBV3-1 to TRBJ2-7; D may be TRBD1 or TRBD2 (5 bases each). V lost 3 bases and J 7 bases, leaving 13 bases between the germline ends. Per the germline V gene, CDR1 is LGHDT and CDR2 is YNNKEL (reference sequence). The CDR3 loop spans 13 amino acids. The CDR3 spells CASSHSGTGEQYF. CDR3 nucleotide sequence: TGTGCCAGCAGCCACTCCGGGACGGGAGAGCAGTACTTC.

The rearrangement links TRBV2 to TRBJ2-5; D possibly matches TRBD1 or TRBD2 (7 bases each). This CDR3 has 16 residues. CDR1 is SNHLY, CDR2 FYNNEI, per germline. Trimming removed 4 bases from V and 6 bases from J, with 21 bases in between. Written as DNA, the CDR3 is TGTGCCAGCAGTGCCGGGAGGATGACAGGGAACAAGACCCAGTACTTC. Translated, it gives CASSAGRMTGNKTQYF.

The CDR3 DNA is TGTGCCAGTAGTATACCCACCGGGACCCTCAATGAGCAGTTCTTC. It is translated as CASSIPTGTLNEQFF. The chain couples TRBV19 to TRBJ2-1; D is tentatively TRBD1 or TRBD2 (5 bases each). The CDR3 totals 15 residues. CDR1 LNHDA and CDR2 SQIVND come from the germline V gene (reference sequence). V lost 2 bases and J 6 bases, leaving 14 bases between the germline ends.

This clonotype has ten or more counts. This chain uses TRBV27 with TRBJ2-7; tentatively, D is TRBD1 (6 bases). The CDR3 runs 11 residues. The germline V gene encodes CDR1 MNHEY and CDR2 SMNVEV (reference sequence). V lost 6 bases and J lost 5, with 8 bases in between. CDR3 in amino acids: CASSRGHEQYF. DNA for the CDR3: TGTGCCAGCAGCAGGGGCCACGAGCAGTACTTC.

This clonotype appeared a few times. The chain combines TRBV20-1 with TRBJ2-7; D possibly matches TRBD1 or TRBD2 (6 bases each). The CDR3 covers 12 residues. Trimming took 8 bases from V and 3 from J, leaving 14 bases between them. Germline V gives CDR1 DFQATT, CDR2 SNEGSKA (reference sequence). The chain's CDR3 is CSQGSSGYEQYF. The CDR3 nucleotides read TGCAGTCAGGGGAGTAGCGGCTACGAGCAGTACTTC.

This clonotype was recorded a few times. The chain is built from TRBV12-3 or TRBV12-4 and TRBJ1-2, with no clear D. Trimming shortened V by 6 bases and J by 0 bases, and 17 bases separated the two germline ends. The CDR3 is made up of 16 amino acids. CDR3 sequence (DNA): TGTGCCAGCAGGGGGATGGGTGGGAACGCTAACTATGGCTACACCTTC. Translating it yields CASRGMGGNANYGYTF.

This clonotype has just a few counts. V gene TRBV5-1 combines with J gene TRBJ2-7; 7 bases are shared with TRBD1. Germline V CDR1 and CDR2: SGHRS, YFSETQ. After removal of 3 bases from V and 0 bases from J, the junction contained 6 bases not matched to a gene. There are 15 residues in the CDR3. The CDR3 protein is CASSSRQGSSYEQYF. The CDR3 region has the DNA TGCGCCAGCAGCTCTAGACAGGGATCCTCCTACGAGCAGTACTTC.

This clonotype was observed a few times. The V call is TRBV7-9, the J call TRBJ2-7; D is unresolved. Trimming took 5 bases from V and 4 from J, leaving 12 bases between them. In germline, CDR1 is SEHNR, CDR2 FQNEAQ (reference sequence). This CDR3 is built from 13 residues. CDR3 DNA: TGTGCCAGCAGCCAAGAAGTGGGGTACGAGCAGTACTTC. As protein: CASSQEVGYEQYF.

About this clonotype: The CDR3 does not close with the conserved phenylalanine or tryptophan, likely indicating a read error. This chain joins TRBV28 and TRBJ1-2; D is uncertain. Trimming pared 3 bases from V and 5 bases from J, leaving 13 bases between. Germline V CDR1 and CDR2: MDHEN, SYDVKM. The CDR3 runs 14 residues. The CDR3 here is CASSFIGRSYGYTV. CDR3 DNA sequence: TGTGCCAGCAGTTTCATAGGACGGAGTTATGGCTACACCGTC.

The rearrangement uses TRBV12-5 and TRBJ2-1, with D perhaps matching TRBD2 (5 bases). Germline-derived CDR1 and CDR2 are LGHNT and FRNRAP. There are 15 residues in the CDR3. V was trimmed by 6 bases and J by 0 bases, leaving 12 bases between them. The CDR3 here is CASGPAGSSYNEQFF. CDR3 DNA: TGTGCTAGTGGCCCCGCGGGTAGCTCCTACAATGAGCAGTTCTTC.

This rearrangement joins TRBV27 to TRBJ2-7; 8 bases agree with TRBD1. Germline-derived CDR1 and CDR2 are MNHEY and SMNVEV (reference sequence). V was clipped by 6 bases and J by 2 bases; unmatched bases: 15. This CDR3 spans 17 amino acids. This CDR3 reads CASSRGQGRGTTYEQYF. The CDR3 DNA is TGTGCCAGCAGCCGTGGACAGGGTAGAGGTACTACCTACGAGCAGTACTTC.

V gene TRBV29-1 combines with J gene TRBJ2-7; D might be TRBD1 (5 bases). CDR3 size: 11 residues. The germline gives CDR1 SQVTM, CDR2 ANQGSEA. V shed 5 bases and J shed 3 bases, with 8 bases lying between them. CDR3 coding DNA: TGCAGCGTTCCTCAGGGCTACGAGCAGTACTTC. As protein: CSVPQGYEQYF.

This clonotype occurred a few times. V is TRBV30 and J is TRBJ1-2; perhaps TRBD1 as D (5 bases). The CDR3 has 13 residues. Looked up from germline, CDR1 is GTSNPN and CDR2 is SVGIG (reference sequence). V lost 4 bases, J lost 3 bases, and 12 bases lay in between. The CDR3 region has the DNA TGTGCCTGGATGGCAGGGCCCTACTATGGCTACACCTTC. The encoded protein is CAWMAGPYYGYTF.

This clonotype was found a few times. DNA of the CDR3: TGTGCCAGCAGCTTAGAGGGCCCAACCCAGTACTTC. It specifies CASSLEGPTQYF. The V and J genes are TRBV7-2 and TRBJ2-7; D is ambiguous. Deletions cut 1 base from V and 10 bases from J, with 11 bases between. The CDR3 runs to 12 residues. Germline V CDR1 and CDR2: SGHTA, FQGNSA.

This clonotype has only a few counts. This chain uses TRBV12-3 or TRBV12-4 with TRBJ1-1; D is undetermined. V gave up 1 base and J gave up 5 bases, with 8 bases separating them. The CDR3 extends over 13 amino acids. CDR3 loop: CASSLDLSTEAFF. CDR3 nucleotide sequence: TGTGCCAGCAGTTTAGACTTGAGTACTGAAGCTTTCTTT.

In its sample, this clonotype was seen a few times. V and J are TRBV29-1 and TRBJ1-1, with a possible D match to TRBD1 (6 bases). The V end was cut by 8 bases, the J end by 5 bases, with 18 bases between. The V gene's germline CDR1 is SQVTM and CDR2 ANQGSEA. The CDR3 extends over 13 amino acids. The CDR3 sequence: CSFSRQADTEAFF. The DNA of the CDR3 is TGCAGCTTTTCTCGACAGGCTGATACTGAAGCTTTCTTT.

Concerning this clonotype itself: A much larger clone differs from this one at a single base, so this may be a read error. The V call is TRBV2, the J call TRBJ2-7, with 10 bases identical to TRBD1. The V and J ends lost 8 bases and 3 bases, in that order; junction bases with no gene match: 4. Germline lookup yields CDR1 SNHLY and CDR2 FYNNEI. There are 13 residues in the CDR3. CDR3 amino acids: CASEGDRGYEQYF. DNA for the CDR3: TGTGCCAGCGAGGGGGACAGGGGCTACGAGCAGTACTTC.

The V and J genes are TRBV7-2 and TRBJ2-7; TRBD2 aligns across 7 bases. Losses at the gene ends were 5 bases for V and 0 bases for J; bases not matched to a gene: 4. Germline loops: CDR1 SGHTA, CDR2 FQGNSA. The CDR3 has 14 amino acids. This CDR3 reads CASSHERDSYEQYF. The DNA for the CDR3 is TGTGCCAGCAGCCACGAGCGGGACTCCTACGAGCAGTACTTC.

The chain links TRBV28 to TRBJ2-1, with 11 bases that match TRBD2. Losses at the gene ends were 5 bases for V and 8 bases for J; bases not matched to a gene: 11. CDR3 size: 16 residues. The germline gives CDR1 MDHEN, CDR2 SYDVKM. The CDR3 is CASSQTVAGGFDEQFF. CDR3 sequence (DNA): TGTGCCAGCAGTCAGACAGTAGCGGGAGGGTTTGATGAGCAGTTCTTC.

CDR3 residues: CASSPIGGAYNEQFF. Here the CDR3 DNA reads TGTGCCAGCAGCCCCATCGGAGGGGCCTACAATGAGCAGTTCTTC. The V call is TRBV4-2, the J call TRBJ2-1, with a weak D call TRBD2 (6 bases). This CDR3 is 15 amino acids long. In germline, CDR1 is LGHNA, CDR2 YNFKEQ. Deletions cut 4 bases from V and 2 bases from J, with 12 bases between.

CDR3 in DNA: TGTGCCACCAGCAGGGATAGGAGGGCATCCGATGAGCAGTTCTTC. Protein product: CATSRDRRASDEQFF. The rearrangement joins TRBV15 to TRBJ2-1, with D possibly matching TRBD2 (6 bases). This CDR3 region has 15 residues. Germline V lookup: CDR1 LNHNV, CDR2 YYDKDF (reference sequence). Trimming left V 3 bases short and J 8 bases short, with 17 bases between.

The chain is built from TRBV7-2 and TRBJ2-7; tentatively, D is TRBD2 (5 bases). The CDR3 contains 15 residues. Germline V gene sequence: CDR1 SGHTA, CDR2 FQGNSA. V lost 4 bases and J lost 2, with 15 bases in between. The CDR3 region has the DNA TGTGCCAGCAGCTACCGGTCGGGGAGTGCCTACGAGCAGTACTTC. It encodes CASSYRSGSAYEQYF.

The genes are TRBV30 and TRBJ1-1; D not resolved. CDR3 length: 14 amino acids. CDR1 is GTSNPN and CDR2 is SVGIG in the germline V gene (reference sequence). Trimming pared 6 bases from V and 0 bases from J, leaving 14 bases between. Here the CDR3 DNA reads TGTGCCTGCGGCCGGTCCGGCATGAACACTGAAGCTTTCTTT. It codes for CACGRSGMNTEAFF. The entire variable domain, with the rest obtained from reference TRBV30 and TRBJ1-1, is as follows: SQTIHQWPATLVQPVGSPLSLECTVEGTSNPNLYWYRQAAGRGLQLLFYSVGIGQISSEVPQNLSASRPQDRQFILSSKKLLLSDSGFYLCACGRSGMNTEAFFGQGTRLTVV.

The chain links TRBV20-1 to TRBJ2-7; maybe TRBD2 (6 bases). Germline CDR1 and CDR2: DFQATT and SNEGSKA (reference sequence). CDR3 length: 14 amino acids. V lost 0 bases to trimming and J lost 0 bases, with 9 bases between them. CDR3 residues: CSAREGGISYEQYF. CDR3 coding DNA: TGCAGTGCTAGAGAGGGAGGCATCTCCTACGAGCAGTACTTC.

The rearrangement joins TRBV29-1 to TRBJ1-1; no clear D. Trimming removed 6 bases at V and 2 bases at J, with 13 bases between. Germline CDR1 reads SQVTM; CDR2 reads ANQGSEA. The CDR3 runs 13 residues. The CDR3 is CSVASGLNTEAFF. CDR3 nucleotides: TGCAGCGTGGCGTCGGGCCTAAACACTGAAGCTTTCTTT. The full variable domain, completed using reference TRBV29-1 and TRBJ1-1, is SAVISQKPSRDICQRGTSLTIQCQVDSQVTMMFWYRQQPGQSLTLIATANQGSEATYESGFVIDKFPISRPNLTFSTLTVSNMSPEDSSIYLCSVASGLNTEAFFGQGTRLTVV.